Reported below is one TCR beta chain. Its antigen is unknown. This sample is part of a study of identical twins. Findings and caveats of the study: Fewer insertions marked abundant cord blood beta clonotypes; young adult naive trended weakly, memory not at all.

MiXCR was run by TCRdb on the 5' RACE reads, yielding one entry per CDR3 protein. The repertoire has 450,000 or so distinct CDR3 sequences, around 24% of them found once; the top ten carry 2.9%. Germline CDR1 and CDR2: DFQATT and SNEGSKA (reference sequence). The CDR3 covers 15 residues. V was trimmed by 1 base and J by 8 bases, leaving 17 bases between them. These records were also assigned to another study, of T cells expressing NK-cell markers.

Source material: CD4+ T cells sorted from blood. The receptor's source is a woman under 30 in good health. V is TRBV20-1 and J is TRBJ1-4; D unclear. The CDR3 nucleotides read TGCAGTGCTAGAGGAGGCCGAGCCCTCGGAGAAAAACTGTTTTTT. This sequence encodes CSARGGRALGEKLFF.